This T cell receptor beta chain was observed in a study of blood T cells in healthy people across ages. Findings and limits, study-wide: Versus aged donors, long-lived donors had higher diversity and more naive CD4+ cells. There was a strong correlation between TCR beta diversity and naive T cell percentage.

For this clonotype: Its target is not known.

The CDR3 length is 14 residues. Germline values: CDR1 SSHAT, CDR2 FNYEAQ (reference sequence). Next came a second PCR, run for about 6 to 11 cycles, which used a sample-barcoded 5' primer along with a J-beta primer mix. TCRdb analysed the 5' RACE reads with MiXCR anew, one entry per CDR3 protein. The table has over 600,000 distinct CDR3 sequences, 35% to 50% seen once. This sequence originates from a man older than 75 in good health. Source material: blood. This rearrangement joins TRBV7-7 to TRBJ2-1, with 9 bases matching TRBD2. For the CDR3, the DNA is TGTGCTACCTCAACCGGGACTAGCCCCTATGAGCAGTTCTTC. Amino acids: CATSTGTSPYEQFF.